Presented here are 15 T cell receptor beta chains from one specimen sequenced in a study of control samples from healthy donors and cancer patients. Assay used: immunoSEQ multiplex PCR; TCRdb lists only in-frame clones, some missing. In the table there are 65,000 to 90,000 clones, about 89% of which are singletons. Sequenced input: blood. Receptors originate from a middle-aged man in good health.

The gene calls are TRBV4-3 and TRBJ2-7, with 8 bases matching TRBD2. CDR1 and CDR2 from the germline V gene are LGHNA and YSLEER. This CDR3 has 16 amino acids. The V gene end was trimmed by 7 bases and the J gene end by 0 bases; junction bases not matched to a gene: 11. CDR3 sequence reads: CASTPLPSGGSYEQYV. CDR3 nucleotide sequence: TGCGCCAGCACTCCACTGCCCAGCGGGGGCTCCTACGAGCAGTACGTC.

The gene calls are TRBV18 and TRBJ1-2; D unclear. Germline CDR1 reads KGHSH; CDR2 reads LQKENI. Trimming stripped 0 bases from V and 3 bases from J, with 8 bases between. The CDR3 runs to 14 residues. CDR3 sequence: CASSPPGLDYGYTF. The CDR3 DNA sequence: TGTGCCAGCTCACCACCCGGATTGGACTATGGCTACACCTTC.

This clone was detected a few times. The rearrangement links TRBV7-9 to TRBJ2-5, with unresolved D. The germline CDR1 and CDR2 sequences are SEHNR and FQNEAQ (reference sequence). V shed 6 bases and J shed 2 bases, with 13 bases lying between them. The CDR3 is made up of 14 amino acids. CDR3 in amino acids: CASRLQQTQETQYF. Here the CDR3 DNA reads TGTGCCAGCAGGCTACAGCAAACTCAAGAGACCCAGTACTTC.

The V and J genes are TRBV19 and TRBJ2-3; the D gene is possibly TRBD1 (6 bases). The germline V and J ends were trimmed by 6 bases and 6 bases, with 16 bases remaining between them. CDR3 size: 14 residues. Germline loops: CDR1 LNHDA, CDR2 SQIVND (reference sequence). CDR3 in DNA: TGTGCCAGTAGGACAGGCCCCTCAGAGGATACGCAGTATTTT. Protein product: CASRTGPSEDTQYF.

The CDR3 DNA follows: TGCAGTGCTAGATCCGGATACGAGCAGTACGTC. Translation: CSARSGYEQYV. The chain recombines TRBV20-1 with TRBJ2-7; D gene uncertain. CDR3 length: 11 amino acids. Germline CDR1 DFQATT, CDR2 SNEGSKA (reference sequence). Deletions cut 2 bases from V and 4 bases from J, with 6 bases between.

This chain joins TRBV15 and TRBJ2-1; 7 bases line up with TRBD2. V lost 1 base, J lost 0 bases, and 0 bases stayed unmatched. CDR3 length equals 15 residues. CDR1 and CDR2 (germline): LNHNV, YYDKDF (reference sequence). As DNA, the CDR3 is TGTGCCACCAGCAGAGGCGGGAGCTCCTACAATGAGCAGTTCTTC. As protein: CATSRGGSSYNEQFF.

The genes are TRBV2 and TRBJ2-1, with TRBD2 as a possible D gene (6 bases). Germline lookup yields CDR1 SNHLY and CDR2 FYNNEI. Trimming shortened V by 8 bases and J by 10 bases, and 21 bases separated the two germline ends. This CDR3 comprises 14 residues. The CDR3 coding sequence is TGTGCCAGCGGGTTTAGGACTACCCGCGGGGAGCAGTTCTTC. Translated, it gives CASGFRTTRGEQFF.

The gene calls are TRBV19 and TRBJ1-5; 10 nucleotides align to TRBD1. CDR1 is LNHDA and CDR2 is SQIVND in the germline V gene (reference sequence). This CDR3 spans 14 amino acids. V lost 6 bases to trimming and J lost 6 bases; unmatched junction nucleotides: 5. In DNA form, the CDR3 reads TGTGCCAGTAGACAGACAGGGGGCAGTCAGCCCCAGCATTTT. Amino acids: CASRQTGGSQPQHF.

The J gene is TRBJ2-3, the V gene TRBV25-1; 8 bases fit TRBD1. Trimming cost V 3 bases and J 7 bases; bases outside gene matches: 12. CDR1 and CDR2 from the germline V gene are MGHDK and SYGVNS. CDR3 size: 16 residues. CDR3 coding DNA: TGTGCCAGCAGTGACGCGCGACTGGACAGGGTGAATACGCAGTATTTT. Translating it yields CASSDARLDRVNTQYF.

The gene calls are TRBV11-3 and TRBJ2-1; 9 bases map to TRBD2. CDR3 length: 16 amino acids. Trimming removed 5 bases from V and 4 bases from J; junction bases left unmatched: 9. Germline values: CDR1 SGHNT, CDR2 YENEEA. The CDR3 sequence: CASSGLGTSSYNEQFF. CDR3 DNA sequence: TGTGCCAGCAGCGGCCTGGGGACTAGCTCTTACAATGAGCAGTTCTTC. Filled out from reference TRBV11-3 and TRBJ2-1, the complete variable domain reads EAGVVQSPRYKIIEKKQPVAFWCNPISGHNTLYWYLQNLGQGPELLIRYENEEAVDDSQLPKDRFSAERLKGVDSTLKIQPAELGDSAVYLCASSGLGTSSYNEQFFGPGTRLTVL.

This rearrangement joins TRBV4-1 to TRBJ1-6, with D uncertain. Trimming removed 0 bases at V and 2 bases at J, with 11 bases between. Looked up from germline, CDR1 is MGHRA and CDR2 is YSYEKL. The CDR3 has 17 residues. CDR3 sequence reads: CASSQEMGSAYNSPLHF. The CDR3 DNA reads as TGCGCCAGCAGCCAAGAAATGGGGTCCGCCTATAATTCACCCCTCCACTTT.

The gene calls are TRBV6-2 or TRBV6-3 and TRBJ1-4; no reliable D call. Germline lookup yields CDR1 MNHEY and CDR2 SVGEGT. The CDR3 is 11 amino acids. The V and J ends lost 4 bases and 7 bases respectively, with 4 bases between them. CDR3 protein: CASSSGEKLFF. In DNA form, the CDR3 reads TGTGCCAGCAGTTCGGGTGAAAAACTGTTTTTT.

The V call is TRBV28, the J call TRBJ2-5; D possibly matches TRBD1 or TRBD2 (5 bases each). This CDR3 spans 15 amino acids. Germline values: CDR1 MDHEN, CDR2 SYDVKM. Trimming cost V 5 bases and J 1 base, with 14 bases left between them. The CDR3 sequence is CASSPPTGPQETQYF. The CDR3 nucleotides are TGTGCCAGCAGTCCCCCTACGGGACCCCAAGAGACCCAGTACTTC.

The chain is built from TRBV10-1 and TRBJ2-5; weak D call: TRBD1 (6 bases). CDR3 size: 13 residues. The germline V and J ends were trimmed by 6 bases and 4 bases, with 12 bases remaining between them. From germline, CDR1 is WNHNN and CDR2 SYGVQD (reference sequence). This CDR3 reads CASSRDNRETQYF. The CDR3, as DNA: TGCGCCAGCAGCAGGGACAACCGAGAGACCCAGTACTTC.

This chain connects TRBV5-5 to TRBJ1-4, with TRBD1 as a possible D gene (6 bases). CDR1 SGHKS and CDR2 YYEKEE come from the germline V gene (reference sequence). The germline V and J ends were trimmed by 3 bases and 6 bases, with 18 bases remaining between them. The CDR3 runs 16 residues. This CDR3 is CASSSYPGEGDEKLFF. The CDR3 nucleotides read TGTGCCAGCAGCTCTTATCCGGGGGAGGGGGATGAAAAACTGTTTTTT.